This T cell receptor (beta chain) was recorded in a study of CD8+CD57+ T cells in acquired aplastic anemia (dated by TCRdb to the late 2010s). Concerning the study at large: A mean of about 3.2 ug of DNA, ranging from about 0.19 to 27.4 ug, was extracted from sorted CD4+ and CD8+ cells. A CD8+CD57+ expansion meant a frequency higher than the mean frequency seen in healthy subjects.

Genomic DNA was used as template for profiling of TCR beta VDJ combinations and CDR3 sequences. An Illumina HiSeq 2000 was used for TCR repertoire sequencing. Processing in the source paper ran as follows. TRBV/TRBJ rearrangement plots, CDR3 size and DJ length profiles, and Simpson's diversity index were used to assess repertoires. The most abundant DNA sequence in the deep sequencing data was taken as the immunodominant clone. CDR3 amino acid sequences were screened for sharing across subjects and compared with published repertoires and the VDJdb database. TCRdb itself trimmed the public reads at Q25 with fastp, ran MiXCR and retained productive beta chains. Rows merge per CDR3 protein into single entries with the most common DNA and genes. TCRdb's processing, not the authors' own work, is the source of the V and J calls. This sample gives a few hundred thousand distinct CDR3 sequences in total; 56% of them show up just once. The ten largest clones represent around 1.3% of the sample.

This clonotype was observed many times. It has no known antigen specificity. No qualities accompany the bases; no much larger clone lies one base away. Overall study outcomes, separate from this receptor: Between patients and healthy controls, no significant difference in CD8+ Simpson's diversity was found (P=0.060). Although roughly 30 CD8+ CDR3 sequences were shared by patients and controls, these sequences appeared highly expressed in patients and within the immunodominant clones of patients.

Flow cytometry had shown CD8+CD57+ cell expansion in the patients selected for sequencing. Every patient had severe acquired aplastic anemia, diagnosed using the International Study of Aplastic Anemia and Agranulocytosis and Camitta criteria. At the time blood was sampled, none of the patients had received any therapy. In this study, sorted CD4+ and CD8+ T cells from the blood of healthy subjects and of severe aplastic anemia patients had their TCR repertoires deep-sequenced. In the USA, patient enrollment took place under clinicaltrials.gov protocols 00001620, 01623167, 00001397, 00071045, 00081523 and 00961064. Ficoll-Paque density gradient centrifugation was used to isolate peripheral blood mononuclear cells. Before DNA extraction, CD4+ and CD8+ T cells were sorted by FACS or by magnetic beads. Measured from the cysteine to the phenylalanine, the CDR3 is 11 residues long. The CDR3 DNA has 33 bases and is translated from base 1. V is pared back by 7 bases and J by 6 bases, with 11 bases lying between the germline termini. The germline V gene (reference sequence) yields DFQATT for CDR1 and SNEGSKA for CDR2.

The chain employs TRBV20-1 and TRBJ2-3; D gene: possibly TRBD1, on 5 matching bases. Sequencing was carried out using sorted CD4+, CD8+, or CD8+CD57+ T cells (not recorded which) from PBMCs. This receptor was identified in a human donor with aplastic anemia. Here the CDR3 is given as CSVGAQDTQYF. The DNA sequence is given as TGCAGTGTAGGGGCCCAGGATACGCAGTATTTT.